This section outlines one T cell receptor beta chain sequence together with its context. Which antigen it targets is not known. One base away there is no much larger clone; base qualities are not given. This sample stems from a study of human T cells and chemical hapten exposure (dated by TCRdb to the early 2020s). Regarding the complete study: Libraries were combined into a pool for sequencing, and differences in TCR yield between samples came mainly from small differences in library volumes within the pool. The study tracked peripheral blood TCR repertoire changes in vivo during primary and secondary sensitization to the hapten diphenylcyclopropenone (DPC) in alopecia patients. Both TCR alpha and TCR beta chains were sequenced from each blood RNA sample.

Total RNA was isolated from unfractionated whole blood collected in Tempus Blood RNA tubes. Four or five healthy volunteers were used as TCR sequencing controls and were bled at day 0, 2 weeks and 6 weeks. CDR3 length: 15 amino acids, cysteine to phenylalanine. The kept DNA is CDR3 alone, 45 bases in frame from the first base. Trimming takes 2 bases from V and 1 base from J, and the germline ends sit 11 bases apart. Via the germline V gene, CDR1 is MDHEN and CDR2 SYDVKM. The library was built by means of 5' RACE. The listed sequencing device is Illumina MiSeq. During library preparation, unique molecular identifiers were attached to individual cDNA molecules so that TCRs could be counted quantitatively and reproducibly. The authors processed their data as follows. A median of approximately 100,000 TCRs per sample was observed, with a range of about 23,224 to 700,000. The Decombinator software suite was used to annotate the V, J and CDR3 of the TCR reads. For the PS versus PT1 abundance plots, all samples were subsampled to the same number of TCRs (28,000). TCRs were defined as expanded if absent before sensitization and observed at least eight times at the 2-week time point. Using fastp trimming at Q25 and MiXCR clonotype assembly, TCRdb reanalyzed the public sequencing data and kept in-frame beta chains. Rows are combined by CDR3 protein, so each entry shows the most common genes and DNA. Here the V and J calls rest on TCRdb's processing, not on the authors' analysis. Present in this sample are 110,000 or so distinct CDR3 sequences, approximately 20% of which were seen just once. The ten largest clones capture approximately 2.8% of the sample.

General conclusions and limits of the study: After repeated subsampling, changes were observed in the strength of the expansion versus patch-test correlation and in the threshold at which the correlation became significant. The number of TCRs above 1 in 1000 frequency did not change with DPC sensitization; there was no evidence of global repertoire structure alterations.

The chain is encoded by TRBV28 joined to TRBJ1-2; no confident D gene assignment can be made. The TCR comes from a human donor in good health. The CDR3 region reads CASSLVLDFNYGYTF. The nucleotides read TGTGCCAGCAGTTTAGTACTAGACTTTAACTATGGCTACACCTTC.